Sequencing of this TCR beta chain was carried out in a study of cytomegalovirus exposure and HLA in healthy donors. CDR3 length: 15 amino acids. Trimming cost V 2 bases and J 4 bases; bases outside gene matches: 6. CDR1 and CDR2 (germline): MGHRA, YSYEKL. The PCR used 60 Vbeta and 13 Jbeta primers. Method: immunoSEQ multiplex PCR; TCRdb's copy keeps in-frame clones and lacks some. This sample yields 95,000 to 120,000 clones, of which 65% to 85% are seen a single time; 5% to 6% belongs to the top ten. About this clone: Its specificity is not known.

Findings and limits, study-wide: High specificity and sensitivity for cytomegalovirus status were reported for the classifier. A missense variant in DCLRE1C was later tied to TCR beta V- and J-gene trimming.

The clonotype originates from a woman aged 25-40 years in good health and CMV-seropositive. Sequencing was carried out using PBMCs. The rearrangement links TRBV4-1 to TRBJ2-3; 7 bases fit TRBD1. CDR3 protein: CASSQMTGTADTQYF. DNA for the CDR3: TGCGCCAGCAGCCAAATGACAGGGACAGCAGATACGCAGTATTTT.